This T cell receptor beta chain derives from a study of T-cell memory formation after mild COVID-19 (dated by TCRdb to about 2021). Regarding the complete study: TCR sequence clusters from the two donors were largely donor specific. In two donors, T-cell clones that expanded and contracted after mild COVID-19 were tracked by sequencing TCRalpha and TCRbeta repertoires over time. Two young, previously healthy adult volunteers, one female and one male, were included in the cohort. The research as a whole found: Some responding clones were detected in pre-infection memory, which suggested that pre-existing cross-reactive memory T cells had joined the SARS-CoV-2 response. Only a couple of mild cases were covered by the study, and larger cohorts that include severe cases with pre-infection samples were considered necessary. SARS-CoV-2 specificity was not confirmed for the second-wave clones peaking on day 37. Contracting CD4+ clones turned up mainly in the CM and EM memory subsets, whereas EMRA was where CD8+ clones were enriched. Balanced CD4/CD8 phenotypes were observed for clones contracting from day 15 to 85, whereas a bias towards CD4+ was observed for a second wave of clones expanding from day 15 to 37.

Regarding this clonotype: No cognate antigen has been identified for it. Base qualities are not provided; no much larger clone lies one nucleotide away.

Instrument on record: Illumina NovaSeq 6000. Using 5'RACE with constant-segment primers, TCRalpha and TCRbeta cDNA libraries were constructed, with sample barcodes and unique molecular identifiers added in the process. Trizol reagent was used to extract RNA from every sample. Library amplification was performed in two PCR steps, and a second sample barcode and Illumina TruSeq adapters were introduced in the second step. Sequencing of the libraries was done on an Illumina NovaSeq, producing 2 x 150 bp paired-end reads. As for the authors' bioinformatics: Reads were demultiplexed and collapsed into UMI-guided consensus sequences with migec v1.2.7. Using mixcr v2.1.11, the UMI consensuses were aligned to TRA and TRB V and J templates and assembled into clonotypes. Expanded or contracted clonotypes were those called significant by both edgeR and NoisET, with noise models trained on biological replicates. edgeR calls used a false discovery rate-adjusted p below 0.01 and a log2 fold-change threshold of 1. As an exploratory analysis of dynamics, max-normalized trajectories of the 1000 most abundant clonotypes were examined with PCA combined with hierarchical clustering. Separately sequenced CD4+ and CD8+ repertoires were used to assign a CD4 or CD8 phenotype to each responding clone. TCRdb handled the public reads itself, with Q25 trimming in fastp and clone calling in MiXCR, and kept productive beta chains. For every CDR3 protein sequence, its rows merge into one entry that carries the most common genes and DNA. What appears here as the V and J calls and clone size reflects TCRdb's work, not the paper's. The sample table records some 450,000 distinct CDR3 sequences; about 20% of these occur just once. Around 9.2% of the sample is held by the ten biggest clonotypes.

Ficoll-Paque density gradient centrifugation was the method used to isolate PBMCs. The CDR3 runs 16 amino acids, cysteine and phenylalanine included. Of the read, only the CDR3 DNA is kept; its 48 bases are in frame from base 1. V gives up 3 bases and J gives up 0 bases, and the segment between their germline ends measures 15 bases. As encoded in the germline V gene, CDR1 is SGHRS while CDR2 is YFSETQ. Sequenced input: PBMCs or a T cell subset sorted from them (not recorded which). The receptor was derived from an adult woman who had mild COVID-19 (a few samples of this study predate the infection). The sample titles of this study are shuffled in the database, so cell type and time point are left out; the donor was told from shared clones. The chain is encoded by TRBV5-1 joined to TRBJ1-1, with the D segment identity uncertain. Read as DNA, the sequence is TGCGCCAGCAGCTCATACTACTCCGTAGTGAACACTGAAGCTTTCTTT. Its protein is CASSSYYSVVNTEAFF.